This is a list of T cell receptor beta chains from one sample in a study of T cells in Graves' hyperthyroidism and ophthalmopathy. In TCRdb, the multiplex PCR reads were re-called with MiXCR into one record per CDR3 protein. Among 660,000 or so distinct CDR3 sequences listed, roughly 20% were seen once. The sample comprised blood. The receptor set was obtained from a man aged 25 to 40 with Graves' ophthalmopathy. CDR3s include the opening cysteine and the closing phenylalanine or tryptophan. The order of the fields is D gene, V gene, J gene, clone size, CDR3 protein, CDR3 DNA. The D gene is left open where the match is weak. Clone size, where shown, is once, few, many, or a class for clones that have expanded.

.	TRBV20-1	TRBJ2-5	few	CSARDFGAQETQYF	TGCAGTGCTAGAGATTTTGGGGCTCAAGAGACCCAGTACTTC
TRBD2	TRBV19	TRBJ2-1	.	CATRLAGVNEQFF	TGTGCCACTAGACTAGCGGGAGTTAATGAGCAGTTCTTC
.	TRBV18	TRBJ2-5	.	CASSPQHGAGETQYF	TGTGCCAGCTCACCCCAACATGGGGCCGGGGAGACCCAGTACTTC
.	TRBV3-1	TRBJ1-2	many	CASSNANYGYTF	TGTGCCAGCAGCAATGCTAACTATGGCTACACCTTC
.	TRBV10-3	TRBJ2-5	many	CAIRGTALGQQTQYF	TGTGCCATCAGAGGGACGGCTCTAGGCCAACAGACCCAGTACTTC
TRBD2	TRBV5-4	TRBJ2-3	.	CASSSLAGTSTDTQYF	TGTGCCAGCAGCTCACTAGCGGGGACTAGCACAGATACGCAGTATTTT
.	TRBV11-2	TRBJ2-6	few	CASSLVFGVSGANVLTF	TGTGCCAGCAGCTTAGTTTTCGGCGTCTCTGGGGCCAACGTCCTGACTTTC
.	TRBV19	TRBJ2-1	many	CASSIAGRTVNEQFF	TGTGCCAGTAGTATAGCGGGGAGAACAGTCAATGAGCAGTTCTTC
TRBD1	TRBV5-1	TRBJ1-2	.	CASSPDRATGYTF	TGCGCCAGCAGCCCGGACAGGGCAACTGGCTACACCTTC
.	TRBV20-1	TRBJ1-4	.	CSAPAGGREKLFF	TGCAGTGCCCCGGCCGGGGGGCGTGAAAAACTGTTTTTT
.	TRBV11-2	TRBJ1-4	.	CASSLVALYSTNEKLFF	TGTGCCAGCAGCTTAGTAGCCCTGTACTCAACTAATGAAAAACTGTTTTTT
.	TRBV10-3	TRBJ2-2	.	CAISSTGVLNTGELFF	TGTGCCATCAGTTCGACAGGTGTTCTGAACACCGGGGAGCTGTTTTTT
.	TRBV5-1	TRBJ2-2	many	CASSNGGVKRDTGELFF	TGCGCCAGCAGTAATGGTGGTGTCAAAAGGGACACCGGGGAGCTGTTTTTT
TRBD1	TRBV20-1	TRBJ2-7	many	CSASGTVAYEQYF	TGCAGTGCGTCCGGGACAGTAGCCTACGAGCAGTACTTC
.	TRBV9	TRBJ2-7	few	CASSVRSGAPYEQYF	TGTGCCAGCAGCGTACGGTCGGGGGCGCCCTACGAGCAGTACTTC
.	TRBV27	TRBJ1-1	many	CASSPAFNTEAFF	TGTGCCAGCAGTCCTGCATTCAACACTGAAGCTTTCTTT
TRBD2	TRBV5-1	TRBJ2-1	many	CASSYSSGYSYNEQFF	TGCGCCAGCAGCTATTCTAGCGGGTACTCCTACAATGAGCAGTTCTTC
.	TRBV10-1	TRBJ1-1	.	CASSSGARNTEAFF	TGCGCCAGCAGTTCAGGGGCGAGGAACACTGAAGCTTTCTTT
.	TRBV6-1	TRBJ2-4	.	CASSENYRELGAKNIQYF	TGTGCCAGCAGTGAGAATTACAGGGAATTAGGAGCCAAAAACATTCAGTACTTC
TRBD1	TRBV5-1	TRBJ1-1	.	CASSETPRQGATEAFF	TGCGCCAGCAGTGAGACCCCCCGACAGGGGGCAACTGAAGCTTTCTTT
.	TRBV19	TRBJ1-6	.	CASSKGKSPLHF	TGTGCCAGTTCAAAGGGGAAGTCACCCCTCCACTTT
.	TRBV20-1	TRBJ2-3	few	CSADPTTSISDTQYF	TGCAGTGCCGATCCGACTACATCTATTTCAGATACGCAGTATTTT
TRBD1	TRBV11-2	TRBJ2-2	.	CASNQGRGTGGFGELFF	TGTGCCAGCAACCAAGGGCGGGGGACAGGGGGCTTCGGGGAGCTGTTTTTT
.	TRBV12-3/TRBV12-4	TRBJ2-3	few	CASSFSPASSTDTQYF	TGTGCCAGCAGTTTCTCCCCAGCAAGTAGCACAGATACGCAGTATTTT
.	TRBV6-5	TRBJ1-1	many	CASSYSSGMGTEAFF	TGTGCCAGCAGTTACTCGTCGGGGATGGGTACTGAAGCTTTCTTT
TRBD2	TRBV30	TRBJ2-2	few	CAWSVGGSGSVTGELFF	TGTGCCTGGAGTGTAGGTGGTAGCGGGAGCGTCACCGGGGAGCTGTTTTTT
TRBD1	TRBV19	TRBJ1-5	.	CASSRDRLQPQHF	TGTGCCAGTAGTAGGGACAGGCTTCAGCCCCAGCATTTT